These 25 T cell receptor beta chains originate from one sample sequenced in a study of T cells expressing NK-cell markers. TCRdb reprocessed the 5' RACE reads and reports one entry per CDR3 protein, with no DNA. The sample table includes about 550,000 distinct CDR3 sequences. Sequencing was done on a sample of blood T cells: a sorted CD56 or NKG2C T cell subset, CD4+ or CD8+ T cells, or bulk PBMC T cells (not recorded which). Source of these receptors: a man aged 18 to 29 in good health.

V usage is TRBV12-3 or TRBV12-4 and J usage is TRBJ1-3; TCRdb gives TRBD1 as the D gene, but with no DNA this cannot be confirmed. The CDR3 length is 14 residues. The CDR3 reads CASRPGTGGNTIYF.

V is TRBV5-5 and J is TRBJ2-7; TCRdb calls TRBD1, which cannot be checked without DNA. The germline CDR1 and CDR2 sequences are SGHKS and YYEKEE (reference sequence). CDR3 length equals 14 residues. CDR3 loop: CASSSGGSGYEQYF.

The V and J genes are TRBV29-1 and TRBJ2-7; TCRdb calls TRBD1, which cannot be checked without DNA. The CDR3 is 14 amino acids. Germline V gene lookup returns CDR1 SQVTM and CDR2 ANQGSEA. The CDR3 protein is CSVENRGTSYEQYF.

The CDR3 loop is CASSNYRAEGSGGVLFF. The rearrangement links TRBV6-6 to TRBJ1-4. From germline, CDR1 is MNHNY and CDR2 SVGAGI (reference sequence). This CDR3 is built from 17 residues.

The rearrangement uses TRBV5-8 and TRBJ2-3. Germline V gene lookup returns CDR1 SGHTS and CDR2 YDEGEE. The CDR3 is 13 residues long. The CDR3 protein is CASSRTTKDTQYF.

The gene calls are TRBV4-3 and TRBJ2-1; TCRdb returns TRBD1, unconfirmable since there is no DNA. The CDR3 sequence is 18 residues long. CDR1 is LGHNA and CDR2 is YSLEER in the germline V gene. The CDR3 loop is CASSQAPARGSSYNEQFF.

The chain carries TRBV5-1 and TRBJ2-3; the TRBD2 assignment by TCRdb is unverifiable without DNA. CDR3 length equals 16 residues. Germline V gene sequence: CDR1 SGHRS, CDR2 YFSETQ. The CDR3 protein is CASSTVVAGAGDTQYF.

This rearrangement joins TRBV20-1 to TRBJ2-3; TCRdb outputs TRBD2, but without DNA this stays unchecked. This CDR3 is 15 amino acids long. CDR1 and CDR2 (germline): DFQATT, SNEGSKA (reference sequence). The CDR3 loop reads CSVTWTSGRLDTQYF.

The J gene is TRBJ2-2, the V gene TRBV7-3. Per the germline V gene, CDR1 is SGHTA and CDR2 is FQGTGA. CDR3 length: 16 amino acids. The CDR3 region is CASSLKAVGRTGELFF.

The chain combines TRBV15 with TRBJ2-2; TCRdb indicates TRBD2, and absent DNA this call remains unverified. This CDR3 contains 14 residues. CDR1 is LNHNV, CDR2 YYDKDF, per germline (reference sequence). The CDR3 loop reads CATSRGLGAGELFF.

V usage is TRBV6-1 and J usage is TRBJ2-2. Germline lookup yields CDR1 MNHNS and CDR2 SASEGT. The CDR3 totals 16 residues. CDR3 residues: CASSESSLVDTGELFF.

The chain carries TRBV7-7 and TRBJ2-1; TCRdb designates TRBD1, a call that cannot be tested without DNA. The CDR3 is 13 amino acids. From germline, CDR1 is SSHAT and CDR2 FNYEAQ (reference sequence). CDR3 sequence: CASSTRQGDEQFF.

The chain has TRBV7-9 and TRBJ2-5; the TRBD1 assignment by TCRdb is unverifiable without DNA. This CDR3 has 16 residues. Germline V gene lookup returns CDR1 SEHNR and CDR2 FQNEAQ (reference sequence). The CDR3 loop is CASSLFSTGGQETQYF.

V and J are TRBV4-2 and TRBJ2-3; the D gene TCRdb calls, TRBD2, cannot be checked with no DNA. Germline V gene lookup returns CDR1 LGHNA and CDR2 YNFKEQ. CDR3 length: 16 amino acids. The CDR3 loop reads CASSQVLAASTDTQYF.

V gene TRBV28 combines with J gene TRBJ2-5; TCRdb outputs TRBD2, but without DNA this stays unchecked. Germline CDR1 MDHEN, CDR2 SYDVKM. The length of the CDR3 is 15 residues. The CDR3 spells CASRRTSGRFETQYF.

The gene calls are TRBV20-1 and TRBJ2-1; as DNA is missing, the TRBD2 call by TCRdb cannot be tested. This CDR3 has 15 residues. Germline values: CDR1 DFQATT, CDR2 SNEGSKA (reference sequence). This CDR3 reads CSALRGTTLRNEQFF.

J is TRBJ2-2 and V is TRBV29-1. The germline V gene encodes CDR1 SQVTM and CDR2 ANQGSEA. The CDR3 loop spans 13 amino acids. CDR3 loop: CSVDSANTGELFF.

The CDR3 here is CASSINGRELNTEAFF. The chain links TRBV19 to TRBJ1-1. CDR3 length equals 16 residues. Germline V gene lookup returns CDR1 LNHDA and CDR2 SQIVND (reference sequence).

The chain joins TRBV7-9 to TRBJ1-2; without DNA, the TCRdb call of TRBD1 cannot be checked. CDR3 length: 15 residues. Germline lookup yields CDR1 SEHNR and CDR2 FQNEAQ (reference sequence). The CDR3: CASSTTTGTNYGYTF.

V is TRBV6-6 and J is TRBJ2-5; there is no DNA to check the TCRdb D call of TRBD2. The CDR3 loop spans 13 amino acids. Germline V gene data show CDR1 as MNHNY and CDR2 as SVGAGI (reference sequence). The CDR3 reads CASGGSGEETQYF.

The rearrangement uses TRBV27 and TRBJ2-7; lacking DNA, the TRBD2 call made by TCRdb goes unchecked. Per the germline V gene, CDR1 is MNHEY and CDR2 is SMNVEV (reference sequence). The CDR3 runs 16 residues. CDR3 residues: CASSLIGLASLNEQYF.

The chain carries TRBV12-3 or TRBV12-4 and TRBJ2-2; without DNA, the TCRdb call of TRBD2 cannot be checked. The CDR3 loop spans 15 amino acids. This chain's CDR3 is CASSSSGREVGELFF.

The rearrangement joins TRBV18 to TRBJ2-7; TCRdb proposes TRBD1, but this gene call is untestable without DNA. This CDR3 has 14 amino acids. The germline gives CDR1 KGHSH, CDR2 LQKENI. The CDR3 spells CASSPWDRVYEQYF.

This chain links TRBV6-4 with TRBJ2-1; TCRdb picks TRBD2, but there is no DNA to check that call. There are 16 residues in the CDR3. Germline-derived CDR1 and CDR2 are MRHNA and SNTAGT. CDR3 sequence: CASNRPKREGMYEQFF.

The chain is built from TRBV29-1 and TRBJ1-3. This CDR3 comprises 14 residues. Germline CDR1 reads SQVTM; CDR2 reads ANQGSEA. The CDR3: CSVVIDRSGNTIYF.